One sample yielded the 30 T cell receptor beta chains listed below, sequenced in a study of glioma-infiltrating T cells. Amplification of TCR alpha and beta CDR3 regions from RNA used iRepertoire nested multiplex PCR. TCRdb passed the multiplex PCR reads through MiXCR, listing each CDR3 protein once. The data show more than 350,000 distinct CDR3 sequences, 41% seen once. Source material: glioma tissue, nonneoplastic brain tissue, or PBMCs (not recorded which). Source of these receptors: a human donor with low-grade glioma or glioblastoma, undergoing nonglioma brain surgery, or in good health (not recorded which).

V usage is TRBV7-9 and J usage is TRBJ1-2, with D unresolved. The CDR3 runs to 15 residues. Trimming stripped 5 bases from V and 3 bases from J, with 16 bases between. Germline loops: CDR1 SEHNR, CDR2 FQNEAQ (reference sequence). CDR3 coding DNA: TGTGCCAGCAGCCATCGTAACCGGGGAGACTATGGCTACACCTTC. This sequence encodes CASSHRNRGDYGYTF.

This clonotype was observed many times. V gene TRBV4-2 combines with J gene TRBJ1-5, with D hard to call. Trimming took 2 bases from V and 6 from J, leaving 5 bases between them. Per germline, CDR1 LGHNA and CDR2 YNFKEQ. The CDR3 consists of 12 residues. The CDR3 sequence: CASSQYSQPQHF. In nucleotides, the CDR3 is TGTGCCAGCAGCCAATACAGTCAGCCCCAGCATTTT.

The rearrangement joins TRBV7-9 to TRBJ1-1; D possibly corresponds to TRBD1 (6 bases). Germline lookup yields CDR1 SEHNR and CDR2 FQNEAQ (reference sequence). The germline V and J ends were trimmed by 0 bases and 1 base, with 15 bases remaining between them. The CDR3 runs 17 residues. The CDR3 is CASSLAQWGAPNTEAFF. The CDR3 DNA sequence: TGTGCCAGCAGCTTAGCGCAATGGGGGGCGCCGAACACTGAAGCTTTCTTT.

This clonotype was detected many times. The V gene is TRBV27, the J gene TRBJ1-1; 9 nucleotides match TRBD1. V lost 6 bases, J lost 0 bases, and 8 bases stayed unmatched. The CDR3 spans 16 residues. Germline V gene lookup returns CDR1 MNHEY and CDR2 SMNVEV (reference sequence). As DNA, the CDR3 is TGTGCCAGCAGGCGACAGGGGGAAGGTGTGAACACTGAAGCTTTCTTT. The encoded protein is CASRRQGEGVNTEAFF.

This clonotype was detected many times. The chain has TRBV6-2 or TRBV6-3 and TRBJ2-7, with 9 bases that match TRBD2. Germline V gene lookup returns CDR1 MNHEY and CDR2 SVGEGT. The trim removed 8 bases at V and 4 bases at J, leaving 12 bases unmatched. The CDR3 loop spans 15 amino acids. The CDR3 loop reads CASRTGLAGVYEQYF. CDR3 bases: TGTGCCAGCCGTACGGGGTTAGCGGGAGTTTACGAGCAGTACTTC.

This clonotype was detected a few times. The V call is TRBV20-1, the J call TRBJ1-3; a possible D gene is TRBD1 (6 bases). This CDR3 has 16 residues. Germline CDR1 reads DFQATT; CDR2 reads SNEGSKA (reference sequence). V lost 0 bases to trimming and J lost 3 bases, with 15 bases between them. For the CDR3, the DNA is TGCAGTGCTAGAGATTATCTGGGGGCAAGTGGAAACACCATATATTTT. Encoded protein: CSARDYLGASGNTIYF.

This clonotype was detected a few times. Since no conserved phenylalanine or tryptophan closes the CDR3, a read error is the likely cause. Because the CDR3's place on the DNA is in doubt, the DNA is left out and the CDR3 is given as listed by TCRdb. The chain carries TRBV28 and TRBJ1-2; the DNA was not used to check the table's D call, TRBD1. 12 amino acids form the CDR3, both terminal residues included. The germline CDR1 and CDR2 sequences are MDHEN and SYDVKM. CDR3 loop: CASSLNDRGEVI.

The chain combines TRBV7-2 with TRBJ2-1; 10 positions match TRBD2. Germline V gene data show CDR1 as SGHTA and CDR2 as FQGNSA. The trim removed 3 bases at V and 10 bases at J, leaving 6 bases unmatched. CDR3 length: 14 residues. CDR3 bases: TGTGCCAGCAGCTTTACTAGCGGGGATTACGAGCAGTTCTTC. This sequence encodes CASSFTSGDYEQFF.

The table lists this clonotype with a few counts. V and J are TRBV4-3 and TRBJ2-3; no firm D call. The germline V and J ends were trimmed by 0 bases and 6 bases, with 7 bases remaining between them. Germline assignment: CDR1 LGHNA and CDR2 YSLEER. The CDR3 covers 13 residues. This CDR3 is CASSQEYSDTQYF. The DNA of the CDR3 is TGCGCCAGCAGCCAAGAATATAGCGATACGCAGTATTTT.

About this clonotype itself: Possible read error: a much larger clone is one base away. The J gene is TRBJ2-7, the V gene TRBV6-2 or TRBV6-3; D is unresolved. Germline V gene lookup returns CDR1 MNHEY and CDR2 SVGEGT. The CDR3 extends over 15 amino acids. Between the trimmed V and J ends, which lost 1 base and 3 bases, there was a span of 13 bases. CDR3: CASSYLPGPIYEQYF. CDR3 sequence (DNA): TGTGCCAGCAGTTACTTGCCAGGTCCCATCTACGAGCAGTACTTC.

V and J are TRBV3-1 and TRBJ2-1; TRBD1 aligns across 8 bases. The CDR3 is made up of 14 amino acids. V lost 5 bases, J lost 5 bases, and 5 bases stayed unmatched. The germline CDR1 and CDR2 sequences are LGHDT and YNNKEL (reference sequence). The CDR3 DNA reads TGTGCCAGCAGCAGGACAGGGTACGACAATGAGCAGTTCTTC. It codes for CASSRTGYDNEQFF.

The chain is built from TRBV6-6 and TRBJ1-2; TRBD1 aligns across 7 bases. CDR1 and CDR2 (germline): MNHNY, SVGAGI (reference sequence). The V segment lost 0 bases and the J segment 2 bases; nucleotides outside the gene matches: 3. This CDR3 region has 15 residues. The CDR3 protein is CASSYSRQGNYGYTF. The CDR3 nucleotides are TGTGCCAGCAGTTACTCGCGACAGGGAAACTATGGCTACACCTTC.

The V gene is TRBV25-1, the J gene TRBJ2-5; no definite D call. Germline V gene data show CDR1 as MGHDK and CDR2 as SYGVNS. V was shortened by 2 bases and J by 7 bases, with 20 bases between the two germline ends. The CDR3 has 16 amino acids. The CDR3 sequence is CASSEQSGQRGGTQYF. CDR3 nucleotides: TGTGCCAGCAGTGAACAGTCCGGCCAACGCGGCGGGACCCAGTACTTC.

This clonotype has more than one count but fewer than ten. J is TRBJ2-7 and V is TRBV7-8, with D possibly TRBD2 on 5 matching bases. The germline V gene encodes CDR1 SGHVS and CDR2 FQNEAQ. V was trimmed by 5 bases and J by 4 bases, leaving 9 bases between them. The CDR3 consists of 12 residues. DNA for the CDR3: TGTGCCAGCAGCCAGCTAGCATACGAGCAGTACTTC. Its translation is CASSQLAYEQYF.

The CDR3 region is CSASGQGAPIYRYTF. The CDR3 coding sequence is TGCAGTGCTAGTGGACAGGGGGCTCCAATTTATCGCTACACCTTC. V and J are TRBV20-1 and TRBJ1-2; 11 nucleotides agree with TRBD1. The trim removed 3 bases at V and 9 bases at J, leaving 12 bases unmatched. Germline V gene lookup returns CDR1 DFQATT and CDR2 SNEGSKA (reference sequence). The CDR3 totals 15 residues.

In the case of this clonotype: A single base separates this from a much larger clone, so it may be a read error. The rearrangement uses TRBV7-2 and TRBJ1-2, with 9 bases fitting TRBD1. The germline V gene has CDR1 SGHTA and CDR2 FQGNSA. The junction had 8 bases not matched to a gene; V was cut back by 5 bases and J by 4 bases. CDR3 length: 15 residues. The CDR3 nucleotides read TGTGCCAGCAGCCCACAGGGGGCGGGTATCTATGGCTACACCTTC. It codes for CASSPQGAGIYGYTF.

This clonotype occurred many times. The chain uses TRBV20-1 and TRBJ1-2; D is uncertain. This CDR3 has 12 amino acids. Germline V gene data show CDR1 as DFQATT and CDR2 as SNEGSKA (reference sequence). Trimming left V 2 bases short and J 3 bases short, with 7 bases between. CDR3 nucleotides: TGCAGTGCTAGACAAATCGACTATGGCTACACCTTC. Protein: CSARQIDYGYTF.

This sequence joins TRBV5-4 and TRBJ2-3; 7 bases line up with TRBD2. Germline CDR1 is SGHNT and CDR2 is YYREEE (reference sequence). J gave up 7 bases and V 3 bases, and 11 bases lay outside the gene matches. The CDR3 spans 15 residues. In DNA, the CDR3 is TGTGCCAGCAGCTCTATGGGGGAGGGCCGAAATACGCAGTATTTT. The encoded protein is CASSSMGEGRNTQYF.

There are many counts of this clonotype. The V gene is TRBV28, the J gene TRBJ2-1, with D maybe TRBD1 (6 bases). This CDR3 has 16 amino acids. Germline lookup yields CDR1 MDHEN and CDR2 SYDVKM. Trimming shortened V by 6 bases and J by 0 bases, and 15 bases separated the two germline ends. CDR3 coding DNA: TGTGCCAGCAGCTACAGGGTGATGGGCTCCTACAATGAGCAGTTCTTC. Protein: CASSYRVMGSYNEQFF.

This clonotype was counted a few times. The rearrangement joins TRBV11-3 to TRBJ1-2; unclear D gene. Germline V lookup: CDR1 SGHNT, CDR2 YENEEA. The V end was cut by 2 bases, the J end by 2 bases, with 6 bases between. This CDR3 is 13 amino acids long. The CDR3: CASSLRPNYGYTF. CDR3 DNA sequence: TGTGCCAGCAGCTTACGCCCCAACTATGGCTACACCTTC.

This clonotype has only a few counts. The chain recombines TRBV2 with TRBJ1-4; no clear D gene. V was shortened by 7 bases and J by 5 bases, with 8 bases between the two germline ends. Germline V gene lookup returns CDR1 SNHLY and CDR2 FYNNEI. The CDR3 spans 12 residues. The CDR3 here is CASNWANEKLFF. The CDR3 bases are TGTGCCAGCAATTGGGCAAATGAAAAACTGTTTTTT.

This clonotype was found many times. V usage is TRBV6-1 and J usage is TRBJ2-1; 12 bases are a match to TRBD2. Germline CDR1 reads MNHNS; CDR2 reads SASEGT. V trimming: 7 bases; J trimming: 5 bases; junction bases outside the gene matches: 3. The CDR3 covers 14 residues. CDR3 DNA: TGTGCCAGCACCCTAGCGGGAGGGGACAATGAGCAGTTCTTC. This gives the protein CASTLAGGDNEQFF.

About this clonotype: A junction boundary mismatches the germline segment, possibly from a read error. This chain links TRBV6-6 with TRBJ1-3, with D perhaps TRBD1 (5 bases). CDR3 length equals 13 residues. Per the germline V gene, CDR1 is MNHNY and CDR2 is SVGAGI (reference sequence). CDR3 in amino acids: CANSYRNGNTIYF. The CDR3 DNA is TGTGCCAACAGTTACAGGAATGGAAACACCATATATTTT.

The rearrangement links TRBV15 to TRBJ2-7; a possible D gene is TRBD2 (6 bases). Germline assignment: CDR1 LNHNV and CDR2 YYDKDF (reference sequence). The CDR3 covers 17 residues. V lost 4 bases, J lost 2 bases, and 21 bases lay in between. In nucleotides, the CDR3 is TGTGCCACCAGCAAAGACGGGACTCCGACCATTACCTACGAGCAGTACTTC. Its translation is CATSKDGTPTITYEQYF.

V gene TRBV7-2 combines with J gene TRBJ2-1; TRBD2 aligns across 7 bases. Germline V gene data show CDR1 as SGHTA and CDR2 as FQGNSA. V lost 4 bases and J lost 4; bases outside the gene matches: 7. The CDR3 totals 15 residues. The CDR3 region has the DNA TGTGCCAGCAGCTCCCGAGCGGGATGGTACAATGAGCAGTTCTTC. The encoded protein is CASSSRAGWYNEQFF.

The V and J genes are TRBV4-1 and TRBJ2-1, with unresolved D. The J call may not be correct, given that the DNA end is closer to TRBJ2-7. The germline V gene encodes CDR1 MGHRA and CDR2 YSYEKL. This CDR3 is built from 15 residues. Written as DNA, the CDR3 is TGCGCCAGCAGCCAAGTCAGGACGGGCTACTACGAGCAGTACTTC. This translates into CASSQVRTGYYEQYF.

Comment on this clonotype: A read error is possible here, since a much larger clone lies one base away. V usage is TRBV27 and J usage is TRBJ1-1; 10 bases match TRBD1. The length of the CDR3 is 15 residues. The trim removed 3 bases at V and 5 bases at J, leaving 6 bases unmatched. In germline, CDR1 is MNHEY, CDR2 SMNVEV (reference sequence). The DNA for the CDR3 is TGTGCCAGCAGTTTTCGGGACAGGGGCAGGACTGAAGCTTTCTTT. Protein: CASSFRDRGRTEAFF.

CDR3 DNA sequence: TGTGCCAGCAGTTTGCGCGGAGGCGACACCGGGGAGCTGTTTTTT. Its protein is CASSLRGGDTGELFF. The chain carries TRBV28 and TRBJ2-2, with D possibly TRBD2 on 5 matching bases. Trimming stripped 3 bases from V and 3 bases from J, with 11 bases between. There are 15 residues in the CDR3. The V gene's germline CDR1 is MDHEN and CDR2 SYDVKM.

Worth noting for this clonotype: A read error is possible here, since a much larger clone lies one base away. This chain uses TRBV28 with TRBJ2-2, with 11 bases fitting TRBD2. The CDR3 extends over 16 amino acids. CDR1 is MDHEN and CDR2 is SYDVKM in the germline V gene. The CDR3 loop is CASSLWTSGNTGELIF. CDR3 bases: TGTGCCAGCAGTTTATGGACTAGCGGGAACACCGGGGAGCTGATTTTT.

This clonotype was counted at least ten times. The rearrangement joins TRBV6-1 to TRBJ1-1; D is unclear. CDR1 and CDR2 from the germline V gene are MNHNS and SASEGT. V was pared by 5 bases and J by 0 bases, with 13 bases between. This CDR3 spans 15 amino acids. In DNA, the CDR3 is TGTGCCAGCAGTACCGGACTGAGAATGAACACTGAAGCTTTCTTT. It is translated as CASSTGLRMNTEAFF.